A single sample gave rise to the 27 T cell receptor beta chains below, sequenced in a study of beta chain features in type 1 diabetes. Investigators reverse transcribed all isolated RNA, so they sequenced expressed TCRB transcripts. Generated by immunoSEQ multiplex PCR, the TCRdb table keeps only in-frame clones and is missing some. The profile shows under 350,000 clones, 8% of them singletons. The sequenced sample was central memory CD4+ T cells from blood. The receptor source for this set is a woman younger than 30 in good health.

This clone came up many times. The chain recombines TRBV4-3 with TRBJ2-2, with a possible D match to TRBD1 (6 bases). Per the germline V gene, CDR1 is LGHNA and CDR2 is YSLEER. V gave up 4 bases and J gave up 5 bases, with 23 bases separating them. This CDR3 is built from 18 residues. The CDR3 is CASSPHSPDSWTTGELFF. The CDR3, as DNA: TGCGCCAGCAGCCCACATTCCCCGGACAGTTGGACAACCGGGGAGCTGTTTTTT.

Worth noting for this clone: Other nucleotide sequences in the sample specify the same CDR3. The J gene is TRBJ2-5, the V gene TRBV7-6; no reliable D call. The germline V gene has CDR1 SGHVS and CDR2 FNYEAQ. The CDR3 extends over 11 amino acids. V was clipped by 0 bases and J by 5 bases, with 1 base between them. The CDR3 DNA reads TGTGCCAGCAGCTTAGCTGAGACCCAGTACTTC. Translated, it gives CASSLAETQYF.

The gene calls are TRBV5-6 and TRBJ2-5; D remains unclear. Per germline, CDR1 SGHDT and CDR2 YYEEEE. The CDR3 consists of 13 residues. V was cut by 1 base and J by 5 bases, with 9 bases left in between. CDR3 DNA: TGTGCCAGCAGCTTGCCGATGGGTGAGACCCAGTACTTC. Its translation is CASSLPMGETQYF.

This rearrangement joins TRBV7-9 to TRBJ1-1; TRBD1 matches at 7 bases. V shed 11 bases, J shed 1 base, and the junction held 19 bases outside the gene matches. CDR3 size: 17 residues. Germline-derived CDR1 and CDR2 are SEHNR and FQNEAQ (reference sequence). CDR3 region: CAPILPGQTNQNTEAFF. The CDR3, as DNA: TGTGCCCCGATACTACCGGGACAGACTAATCAGAACACTGAAGCTTTCTTT.

The J gene is TRBJ1-6, the V gene TRBV28; D uncertain. The CDR3 length is 14 residues. Germline loops: CDR1 MDHEN, CDR2 SYDVKM. Trimming shortened V by 5 bases and J by 6 bases, and 11 bases separated the two germline ends. The CDR3 DNA is TGTGCCAGCAGTACGACTGAACCTAATTCACCCCTCCACTTT. Its protein is CASSTTEPNSPLHF. The entire variable domain, with the rest obtained from reference TRBV28 and TRBJ1-6, is as follows: DVKVTQSSRYLVKRTGEKVFLECVQDMDHENMFWYRQDPGLGLRLIYFSYDVKMKEKGDIPEGYSVSREKKERFSLILESASTNQTSMYLCASSTTEPNSPLHFGNGTRLTVT.

The chain couples TRBV2 to TRBJ2-5, with 9 bases identical to TRBD2. The CDR3 spans 15 residues. The germline V gene has CDR1 SNHLY and CDR2 FYNNEI. V shed 8 bases and J 4 bases; nucleotides not matched to a gene: 11. The CDR3 nucleotides read TGTGCCAGCGGAGGCTCCGGCGGGGGGGGAGAGACCCAGTACTTC. Translation gives CASGGSGGGGETQYF.

This clone turned up a few times. The CDR3, as DNA: TGTGCCAGCAGGCCTGACAGCAGTTATGGCTACACCTTC. Amino acid sequence: CASRPDSSYGYTF. This chain joins TRBV7-2 and TRBJ1-2; D possibly corresponds to TRBD1 (5 bases). Looked up from germline, CDR1 is SGHTA and CDR2 is FQGNSA. This CDR3 is built from 13 residues. Trimming pared 6 bases from V and 5 bases from J, leaving 13 bases between.

V and J are TRBV9 and TRBJ2-7, with TRBD2 matching 11 bases. In germline, CDR1 is SGDLS, CDR2 YYNGEE. The CDR3 runs to 17 residues. After removal of 4 bases from V and 4 bases from J, the junction contained 13 bases not matched to a gene. The CDR3 spells CASSPTSGRDGLYEQYF. The CDR3 DNA reads TGTGCCAGCAGCCCAACTAGCGGGAGAGACGGTTTGTACGAGCAGTACTTC.

The V gene is TRBV9, the J gene TRBJ2-5; 11 bases are a match to TRBD2. The CDR3 runs to 17 residues. CDR1 and CDR2 (germline): SGDLS, YYNGEE. Unmatched junction bases numbered 13, after V lost 4 bases and J lost 5 bases. CDR3 coding DNA: TGTGCCAGCAGCCCTTCCAGAGTAGCGGGAGGGGGGGAGACCCAGTACTTC. It encodes CASSPSRVAGGGETQYF.

The V and J genes are TRBV18 and TRBJ2-1; D unresolved. Between the trimmed V and J ends, which lost 2 bases and 5 bases, there was a span of 13 bases. The CDR3 loop spans 15 amino acids. Germline V gives CDR1 KGHSH, CDR2 LQKENI. CDR3 in DNA: TGTGCCAGCTCACCAGTGAATACACTAAACAATGAGCAGTTCTTC. Translation gives CASSPVNTLNNEQFF.

The sample holds a few counts of this clone. J is TRBJ2-1 and V is TRBV29-1; D gene unclear. The germline V gene has CDR1 SQVTM and CDR2 ANQGSEA. CDR3 size: 13 residues. Trimming removed 6 bases from V and 5 bases from J, with 14 bases in between. CDR3 sequence (DNA): TGCAGCGTCGGGCCTAAGCGAGACAATGAGCAGTTCTTC. This sequence encodes CSVGPKRDNEQFF.

This sequence joins TRBV2 and TRBJ2-5; TRBD1 matches 11 bases. Germline trimming cut 7 bases from V and 4 bases from J; bases unmatched to any gene: 8. Germline V gene sequence: CDR1 SNHLY, CDR2 FYNNEI. The CDR3 contains 15 residues. CDR3 sequence (DNA): TGTGCCAGCACGTGGGACAGGGGGGGAGGAGAGACCCAGTACTTC. This sequence encodes CASTWDRGGGETQYF.

The chain recombines TRBV27 with TRBJ2-3, with unresolved D. The V gene's germline CDR1 is MNHEY and CDR2 SMNVEV (reference sequence). The length of the CDR3 is 13 residues. Between the trimmed V and J ends, which lost 0 bases and 7 bases, there was a span of 8 bases. In nucleotides, the CDR3 is TGTGCCAGCAGTTTATCCTTAGGGAATACGCAGTATTTT. It specifies CASSLSLGNTQYF.

This clone was seen a handful of times. The V call is TRBV10-2, the J call TRBJ2-3; 8 bases match TRBD2. V dropped 6 bases and J dropped 0; count of bases not matched to a gene: 5. There are 15 residues in the CDR3. Germline V lookup: CDR1 WSHSY, CDR2 SAAADI. CDR3 in amino acids: CASRAAGASTDTQYF. The CDR3 DNA sequence: TGCGCCAGCAGGGCAGCGGGGGCCAGCACAGATACGCAGTATTTT.

This clone was observed many times. This chain uses TRBV7-9 with TRBJ1-1; D ambiguous. V was cut by 6 bases and J by 3 bases, with 8 bases left in between. Germline CDR1 reads SEHNR; CDR2 reads FQNEAQ (reference sequence). CDR3 length equals 12 residues. The CDR3 region has the DNA TGTGCCAGCAGTAAGACCGACACTGAAGCTTTCTTT. Its translation is CASSKTDTEAFF.

This clone has more than one count but fewer than ten. The genes are TRBV7-2 and TRBJ2-3, with D hard to call. This CDR3 spans 16 amino acids. Germline CDR1 is SGHTA and CDR2 is FQGNSA. V lost 3 bases and J 1 base, leaving 14 bases between the germline ends. The CDR3 loop reads CASSFSPSLRTDTQYF. CDR3 nucleotides: TGTGCCAGCAGCTTTAGCCCCAGTCTACGCACAGATACGCAGTATTTT.

The CDR3: CASSQGRGGLGAFF. CDR3 nucleotide sequence: TGCGCCAGCAGCCAAGGACGAGGGGGGCTCGGGGCTTTCTTT. The chain couples TRBV4-3 to TRBJ1-1; tentative D call: TRBD1 (6 bases). The CDR3 extends over 14 amino acids. Trimming stripped 1 base from V and 11 bases from J, with 17 bases between. Germline CDR1 and CDR2: LGHNA and YSLEER.

The rearrangement joins TRBV7-6 to TRBJ1-5; TRBD1 might be the D (6 bases). CDR3 length: 14 amino acids. Per the germline V gene, CDR1 is SGHVS and CDR2 is FNYEAQ. Trimming cost V 1 base and J 4 bases, with 8 bases left between them. The CDR3 sequence is CASSLGGTNQPQHF. The CDR3 coding sequence is TGTGCCAGCAGCTTAGGGGGGACAAATCAGCCCCAGCATTTT. The whole variable domain, filled in from reference TRBV7-6 and TRBJ1-5, reads GAGVSQSPRYKVTKRGQDVALRCDPISGHVSLYWYRQALGQGPEFLTYFNYEAQQDKSGLPNDRFSAERPEGSISTLTIQRTEQRDSAMYRCASSLGGTNQPQHFGDGTRLSIL.

This clone appeared a few times. V gene TRBV9 combines with J gene TRBJ2-1; tentatively, D is TRBD1 (6 bases). This CDR3 is built from 14 residues. CDR1 SGDLS and CDR2 YYNGEE come from the germline V gene. V lost 2 bases and J lost 6, with 12 bases in between. CDR3 residues: CASSVTGLINEQFF. Here the CDR3 DNA reads TGTGCCAGCAGCGTCACAGGGTTGATCAATGAGCAGTTCTTC. The full variable domain, with the rest looked up from reference TRBV9 and TRBJ2-1, is DSGVTQTPKHLITATGQRVTLRCSPRSGDLSVYWYQQSLDQGLQFLIQYYNGEERAKGNILERFSAQQFPDLHSELNLSSLELGDSALYFCASSVTGLINEQFFGPGTRLTVL.

This clone has more than one count but fewer than ten. The chain joins TRBV2 to TRBJ2-1, with 7 bases that match TRBD2. The germline gives CDR1 SNHLY, CDR2 FYNNEI. CDR3 length equals 16 residues. The V gene end was trimmed by 2 bases and the J gene end by 2 bases; junction bases not matched to a gene: 6. CDR3 sequence reads: CASSELGSGTYNEQFF. The CDR3 bases are TGTGCCAGCAGTGAACTGGGGAGCGGGACCTACAATGAGCAGTTCTTC.

This clone was recorded at least ten times. The CDR3 spells CASSLQAGNTDTQYF. For the CDR3, the DNA is TGTGCCAGCAGCTTACAAGCGGGGAACACAGATACGCAGTATTTT. The J gene is TRBJ2-3, the V gene TRBV7-2; 7 nucleotides match TRBD2. V lost 2 bases and J lost 2; bases outside the gene matches: 4. Germline CDR1 is SGHTA and CDR2 is FQGNSA. The CDR3 spans 15 residues.

This clone was counted between two and nine times. The rearrangement links TRBV10-3 to TRBJ2-3; maybe TRBD2 (5 bases). This CDR3 has 13 amino acids. Trimming left V 2 bases short and J 8 bases short, with 11 bases between. Germline V gene sequence: CDR1 ENHRY, CDR2 SYGVKD. The CDR3 reads CAISEGREGTQYF. As DNA, the CDR3 is TGTGCCATCAGTGAGGGACGGGAAGGTACGCAGTATTTT.

The rearrangement joins TRBV7-2 to TRBJ2-5, with a weak D call TRBD2 (5 bases). The CDR3 contains 14 residues. Germline V CDR1 and CDR2: SGHTA, FQGNSA. Trimming left V 1 base short and J 7 bases short, with 13 bases between. The CDR3 bases are TGTGCCAGCAGCTTAGAGACTACCAAGGGGACCCAGTACTTC. Its protein product is CASSLETTKGTQYF.

This clone was observed many times. The V call is TRBV2, the J call TRBJ2-3, with TRBD2 identical over 8 bases. V dropped 6 bases and J dropped 5; count of bases not matched to a gene: 4. The CDR3 is 13 residues long. Germline CDR1 and CDR2: SNHLY and FYNNEI. In DNA form, the CDR3 reads TGTGCCAGCAGCGGACTAGCCAGAGATACGCAGTATTTT. Amino acid sequence: CASSGLARDTQYF.

This clone was seen a handful of times. CDR3 residues: CASSQDGGGSTEAFF. CDR3 in DNA: TGCGCCAGCAGCCAAGATGGCGGGGGTTCCACTGAAGCTTTCTTT. This chain links TRBV4-3 with TRBJ1-1, with D tentatively TRBD1 (5 bases). The CDR3 covers 15 residues. The V gene's germline CDR1 is LGHNA and CDR2 YSLEER. V gave up 0 bases and J gave up 4 bases, with 12 bases separating them.

This clone was detected only a few times. The chain recombines TRBV7-3 with TRBJ2-2; 8 bases line up with TRBD2. V was clipped by 4 bases and J by 7 bases; unmatched bases: 11. Germline V gives CDR1 SGHTA, CDR2 FQGTGA. CDR3 length: 16 amino acids. The chain's CDR3 is CASSSLPRGGVGELFF. Written as DNA, the CDR3 is TGTGCCAGCAGCTCCCTCCCACGGGGGGGAGTCGGGGAGCTGTTTTTT.

The V gene is TRBV7-2, the J gene TRBJ2-1; D may be TRBD2 (5 bases). Trimming cost V 3 bases and J 4 bases, with 16 bases left between them. Per the germline V gene, CDR1 is SGHTA and CDR2 is FQGNSA. This CDR3 comprises 16 residues. CDR3 nucleotide sequence: TGTGCCAGCAGCTTTCGAGTCGGGGTCGGGTACAATGAGCAGTTCTTC. It codes for CASSFRVGVGYNEQFF.